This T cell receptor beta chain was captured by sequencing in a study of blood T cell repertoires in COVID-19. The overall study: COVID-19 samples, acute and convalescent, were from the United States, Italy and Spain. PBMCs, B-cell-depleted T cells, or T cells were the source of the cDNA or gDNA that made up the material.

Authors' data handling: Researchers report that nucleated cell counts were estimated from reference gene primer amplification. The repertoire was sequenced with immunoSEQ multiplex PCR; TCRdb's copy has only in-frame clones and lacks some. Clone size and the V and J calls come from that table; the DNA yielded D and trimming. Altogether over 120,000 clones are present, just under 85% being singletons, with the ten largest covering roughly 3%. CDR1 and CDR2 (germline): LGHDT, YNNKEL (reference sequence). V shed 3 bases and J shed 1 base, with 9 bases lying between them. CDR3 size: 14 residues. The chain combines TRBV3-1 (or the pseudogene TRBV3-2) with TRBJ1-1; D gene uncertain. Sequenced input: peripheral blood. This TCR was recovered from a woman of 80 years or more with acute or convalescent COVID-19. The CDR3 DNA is TGTGCCAGCAGCCATAGTAGGAGGAACACTGAAGCTTTCTTT. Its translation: CASSHSRRNTEAFF.